The 26 T cell receptor beta chains reported below all come from one sample, sequenced in a study of blood T cells in healthy people across ages. It was with a sample-barcoded 5' primer and a J-beta primer mix that a second PCR of roughly 7 to 12 cycles was run. TCRdb ran MiXCR on the 5' RACE reads and lists one entry per CDR3 protein. The sample carries 1.5 million to 2 million distinct CDR3 sequences, roughly 30% recorded once. Specimen: blood. The origin of the receptors is a woman aged 25 to 39 in good health.

This clonotype was seen only a few times. The V and J genes are TRBV20-1 and TRBJ1-1; D gene unclear. Germline CDR1 DFQATT, CDR2 SNEGSKA (reference sequence). This CDR3 contains 13 residues. V was clipped by 5 bases and J by 4 bases, with 14 bases between them. Written as DNA, the CDR3 is TGCAGTGCTCCTCCTCGTTTGGGCACTGAAGCTTTCTTT. This translates into CSAPPRLGTEAFF.

Here the CDR3 DNA reads TGTGCCAGCAGGAAACACGGGACTAGCGGGGCAGCAAGGGGCCTACAGAATGAGCAGTTCTTC. It translates to CASRKHGTSGAARGLQNEQFF. The chain is built from TRBV6-2 or TRBV6-3 and TRBJ2-1, with 13 bases identical to TRBD2. The J segment lost 7 bases and the V segment lost 6 bases, leaving 24 bases of the junction unmatched. The length of the CDR3 is 21 residues. Germline CDR1 MNHEY, CDR2 SVGEGT.

The chain uses TRBV5-1 and TRBJ2-5, with TRBD2 identical over 12 bases. The V and J ends lost 3 bases and 4 bases, in that order; junction bases with no gene match: 7. CDR3 size: 16 residues. From germline, CDR1 is SGHRS and CDR2 YFSETQ. Here the CDR3 reads CASSSPQGLAGETQYF. The DNA for the CDR3 is TGCGCCAGCAGCTCCCCTCAGGGACTAGCGGGAGAGACCCAGTACTTC.

This clonotype was picked up many times. The chain employs TRBV7-9 and TRBJ2-7; no definite D call. CDR1 is SEHNR and CDR2 is FQNEAQ in the germline V gene (reference sequence). V lost 1 base, J lost 1 base, and 11 bases lay in between. CDR3 size: 15 residues. The CDR3 DNA reads TGTGCCAGCAGCTTAGGCTCCAGAGATTCCTACGAGCAGTACTTC. Translated: CASSLGSRDSYEQYF. The variable domain in full, completed from reference TRBV7-9 and TRBJ2-7, reads DTGVSQNPRHKITKRGQNVTFRCDPISEHNRLYWYRQTLGQGPEFLTYFQNEAQLEKSRLLSDRFSAERPKGSFSTLEIQRTEQGDSAMYLCASSLGSRDSYEQYFGPGTRLTVT.

This clonotype was observed a handful of times. The chain joins TRBV12-3 or TRBV12-4 to TRBJ2-5; D is unresolved. Trimming left V 6 bases short and J 3 bases short, with 11 bases between. The CDR3 runs to 13 residues. In DNA form, the CDR3 reads TGTGCCAGCAGGTACGGACCCGAAGAGACCCAGTACTTC. Translation gives CASRYGPEETQYF.

Of note for this clonotype: A junction boundary mismatches the germline segment, possibly from a read error. The chain couples TRBV7-2 to TRBJ2-1; D is possibly TRBD2 (6 bases). Germline V CDR1 and CDR2: SGHTA, FQGNSA. CDR3 size: 14 residues. The CDR3 DNA follows: TGTGCCAGCAGCCAGACTAGACTAGACAATGAGCGGTTCTTC. Its protein is CASSQTRLDNERFF. The full variable domain, its missing parts supplied by reference TRBV7-2 and TRBJ2-1, is GAGVSQSPSNKVTEKGKDVELRCDPISGHTALYWYRQSLGQGLEFLIYFQGNSAPDKSGLPSDRFSAERTGGSVSTLTIQRTQQEDSAVYLCASSQTRLDNERFFGPGTRLTVL.

J is TRBJ1-2 and V is TRBV5-5; D ambiguous. With 4 bases removed from V and 0 bases from J, the gap between germline ends came to 16 bases. The CDR3 sequence is 16 residues long. Germline CDR1 and CDR2: SGHKS and YYEKEE (reference sequence). The CDR3 nucleotides are TGTGCCAGCAGCCTATCACCGGGAGACGCTAACTATGGCTACACCTTC. It specifies CASSLSPGDANYGYTF.

The CDR3 sequence is CSARDLAASSTDTQYF. CDR3 DNA: TGCAGTGCTAGAGATCTCGCAGCCTCTAGCACAGATACGCAGTATTTT. This chain links TRBV20-1 with TRBJ2-3; D unclear. The germline V gene has CDR1 DFQATT and CDR2 SNEGSKA (reference sequence). The CDR3 runs to 16 residues. Trimming left V 0 bases short and J 0 bases short, with 13 bases between.

The sample holds a few counts of this clonotype. At one boundary the junction diverges from the germline segment, which might be a read error. The genes are TRBV4-2 and TRBJ2-1; D is perhaps TRBD2 (6 bases). This CDR3 is built from 16 residues. CDR1 and CDR2 (germline): LGHNA, YNFKEQ. This CDR3 is CANSPSDYYSHNEQFF. Here the CDR3 DNA reads TGTGCCAACTCTCCATCGGACTACTACTCCCACAATGAGCAGTTCTTC.

This clonotype was seen once. This chain connects TRBV14 to TRBJ2-3, with a tentative D call TRBD1 (6 bases). The V gene's germline CDR1 is SGHDN and CDR2 FVKESK. The CDR3 runs to 15 residues. With 4 bases removed from V and 1 base from J, the gap between germline ends came to 12 bases. The DNA for the CDR3 is TGTGCCAGCAGCCCAGGGGATTCGCGCACAGATACGCAGTATTTT. It specifies CASSPGDSRTDTQYF.

The V call is TRBV7-3, the J call TRBJ2-5; possibly TRBD2 for D (6 bases). CDR1 and CDR2 from the germline V gene are SGHTA and FQGTGA. The V gene lost 6 bases and the J gene lost 5 bases, with 16 bases spanning the gap. This CDR3 has 14 residues. The CDR3 sequence: CASSYGAGSETQYF. CDR3 nucleotide sequence: TGTGCCAGCAGTTATGGCGCGGGGTCCGAGACCCAGTACTTC.

The rearrangement joins TRBV4-2 to TRBJ1-6; D may be TRBD1 (5 bases). The ends were cut back, 1 base at V and 7 bases at J, with 5 bases in the middle. The CDR3 is made up of 13 amino acids. CDR1 and CDR2 from the germline V gene are LGHNA and YNFKEQ. The CDR3: CASSQGDNSPLHF. The CDR3 DNA reads as TGTGCCAGCAGCCAAGGGGACAATTCACCCCTCCACTTT.

Comments on this clonotype: A much larger clonotype is one base distant, so this may be a read error. V gene TRBV9 combines with J gene TRBJ2-5, with TRBD1 as a possible D gene (5 bases). The DNA end favors TRBJ2-1, so the J call may be wrong. CDR3 length: 15 residues. The V gene's germline CDR1 is SGDLS and CDR2 YYNGEE. The CDR3: CASSVGPTEQETQFF. The DNA of the CDR3 is TGTGCCAGCAGCGTAGGCCCGACAGAGCAAGAGACCCAGTTCTTC.

The sample holds one count of this clonotype. This rearrangement joins TRBV19 to TRBJ2-5; D call uncertain. Trimming took 9 bases from V and 0 from J, leaving 11 bases between them. The CDR3 is 13 amino acids. Germline-derived CDR1 and CDR2 are LNHDA and SQIVND (reference sequence). This chain's CDR3 is CASQDRYQETQYF. Here the CDR3 DNA reads TGTGCCAGCCAGGACCGCTACCAAGAGACCCAGTACTTC. Filled out from reference TRBV19 and TRBJ2-5, the complete variable domain reads DGGITQSPKYLFRKEGQNVTLSCEQNLNHDAMYWYRQDPGQGLRLIYYSQIVNDFQKGDIAEGYSVSREKKESFPLTVTSAQKNPTAFYLCASQDRYQETQYFGPGTRLLVL.

On this clonotype: A much larger clone lies one base from this, so it may be a read error. The chain employs TRBV5-4 and TRBJ2-3; D gene ambiguous. The CDR3 spans 13 residues. The germline V gene encodes CDR1 SGHNT and CDR2 YYREEE (reference sequence). V gave up 9 bases and J gave up 8 bases, with 19 bases separating them. In nucleotides, the CDR3 is TGTGCCAACACCACCTCGGAGCTCAGTACGCAGTATTTT. It yields the protein CANTTSELSTQYF. The full variable domain, completed using reference TRBV5-4 and TRBJ2-3, is ETGVTQSPTHLIKTRGQQVTLRCSSQSGHNTVSWYQQALGQGPQFIFQYYREEENGRGNFPPRFSGLQFPNYSSELNVNALELDDSALYLCANTTSELSTQYFGPGTRLTVL.

This clonotype was observed once. V is TRBV20-1 and J is TRBJ1-2; the match to TRBD1 covers 7 bases. The germline V gene has CDR1 DFQATT and CDR2 SNEGSKA (reference sequence). Losses at the gene ends were 2 bases for V and 8 bases for J; bases not matched to a gene: 8. The CDR3 spans 13 residues. The CDR3 protein is CSARQTGTQGYTF. The CDR3 nucleotides are TGCAGTGCTAGACAGACAGGGACTCAGGGCTACACCTTC.

In this sample, this clonotype turned up a few times. For the CDR3, the DNA is TGCAGCGTTTGGACAGCTGGAAACACCATATATTTT. It encodes CSVWTAGNTIYF. This chain joins TRBV29-1 and TRBJ1-3; perhaps TRBD1 as D (6 bases). CDR3 size: 12 residues. V was clipped by 5 bases and J by 2 bases, with 7 bases between them. Germline CDR1 reads SQVTM; CDR2 reads ANQGSEA. Full variable domain (outside the CDR3, taken from reference TRBV29-1 and TRBJ1-3): SAVISQKPSRDICQRGTSLTIQCQVDSQVTMMFWYRQQPGQSLTLIATANQGSEATYESGFVIDKFPISRPNLTFSTLTVSNMSPEDSSIYLCSVWTAGNTIYFGEGSWLTVV.

V gene TRBV3-1 combines with J gene TRBJ2-7; the match to TRBD2 covers 7 bases. V lost 4 bases to trimming and J lost 2 bases; unmatched junction nucleotides: 5. CDR1 LGHDT and CDR2 YNNKEL come from the germline V gene (reference sequence). CDR3 length: 14 residues. The CDR3 protein is CASSPGLVAYEQYF. In DNA form, the CDR3 reads TGTGCCAGCAGCCCCGGACTAGTTGCCTACGAGCAGTACTTC.

The V call is TRBV12-5, the J call TRBJ1-2; possible D gene TRBD1, 6 bases. Trimming stripped 3 bases from V and 7 bases from J, with 12 bases between. Germline-derived CDR1 and CDR2 are LGHNT and FRNRAP. The CDR3 extends over 13 amino acids. This CDR3 is CASGLGGAAGYTF. The CDR3, as DNA: TGTGCTAGTGGTTTAGGGGGGGCCGCTGGCTACACCTTC.

The chain has TRBV3-1 and TRBJ2-7; D is uncertain. The CDR3 loop spans 15 amino acids. Looked up from germline, CDR1 is LGHDT and CDR2 is YNNKEL (reference sequence). V lost 1 base and J lost 2, with 12 bases in between. Written as DNA, the CDR3 is TGTGCCAGCAGCCAAGTAAATCATCCGCCCTACGAGCAGTACTTC. Its translation is CASSQVNHPPYEQYF.

The rearrangement uses TRBV6-2 or TRBV6-3 and TRBJ2-2; 8 nucleotides line up with TRBD1. This CDR3 is built from 15 residues. J was trimmed by 3 bases and V by 3 bases; bases with no gene match: 3. Germline CDR1 reads MNHEY; CDR2 reads SVGEGT. The CDR3 DNA reads TGTGCCAGCAGTTATAGGACAGGGCACACCGGGGAGCTGTTTTTT. This sequence encodes CASSYRTGHTGELFF.

This clonotype came up a few times. The chain is built from TRBV4-3 and TRBJ2-3; D is possibly TRBD2 (6 bases). Between the trimmed V and J ends, which lost 1 base and 5 bases, there was a span of 13 bases. CDR3 length equals 15 residues. Germline CDR1 is LGHNA and CDR2 is YSLEER. The CDR3 reads CASSQGRLEGDTQYF. CDR3 nucleotide sequence: TGCGCCAGCAGCCAAGGGCGACTAGAAGGAGATACGCAGTATTTT.

This clonotype showed up many times. The gene calls are TRBV25-1 and TRBJ2-1, with 10 bases that match TRBD1. The CDR3 covers 15 residues. Germline CDR1 MGHDK, CDR2 SYGVNS. Trimming took 0 bases from V and 8 from J; bases not matched to a gene: 4. The CDR3 here is CASSEYLGTGDEQFF. The DNA for the CDR3 is TGTGCCAGCAGTGAATATCTAGGGACAGGGGATGAGCAGTTCTTC.

This chain joins TRBV7-9 and TRBJ2-5, with 8 bases aligning to TRBD1. V lost 8 bases and J lost 2; bases outside the gene matches: 7. The CDR3 is 14 amino acids. CDR1 and CDR2 (germline): SEHNR, FQNEAQ (reference sequence). The CDR3 sequence is CASLRQGKQETQYF. CDR3 in DNA: TGTGCCAGCCTAAGACAGGGGAAACAAGAGACCCAGTACTTC.

This clonotype was seen a handful of times. The chain uses TRBV29-1 and TRBJ2-4; D is uncertain. Germline V CDR1 and CDR2: SQVTM, ANQGSEA. V dropped 0 bases and J dropped 2 bases, with 5 bases sitting between them. This CDR3 spans 13 amino acids. The CDR3 DNA reads TGCAGCGTTGAAGAGGGTACCAAAAACATTCAGTACTTC. Protein: CSVEEGTKNIQYF.

The chain combines TRBV20-1 with TRBJ2-4; D is perhaps TRBD1 (6 bases). Deletions cut 3 bases from V and 15 bases from J, with 21 bases between. CDR1 and CDR2 (germline): DFQATT, SNEGSKA (reference sequence). The CDR3 runs 13 residues. The CDR3 sequence: CSASGVTGSPLYF. The CDR3 nucleotides are TGCAGTGCTAGTGGAGTAACAGGGTCACCTTTGTACTTC.